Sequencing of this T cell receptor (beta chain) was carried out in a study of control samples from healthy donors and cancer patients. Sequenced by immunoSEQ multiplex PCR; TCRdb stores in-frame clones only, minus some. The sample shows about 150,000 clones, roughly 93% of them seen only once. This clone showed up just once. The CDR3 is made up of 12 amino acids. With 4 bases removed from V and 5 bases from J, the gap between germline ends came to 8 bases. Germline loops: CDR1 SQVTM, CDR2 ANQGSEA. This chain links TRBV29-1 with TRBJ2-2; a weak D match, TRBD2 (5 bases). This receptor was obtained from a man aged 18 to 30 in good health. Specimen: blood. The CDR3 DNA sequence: TGCAGCGTTGTGAGGGATACCGGGGAGCTGTTTTTT. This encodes CSVVRDTGELFF.